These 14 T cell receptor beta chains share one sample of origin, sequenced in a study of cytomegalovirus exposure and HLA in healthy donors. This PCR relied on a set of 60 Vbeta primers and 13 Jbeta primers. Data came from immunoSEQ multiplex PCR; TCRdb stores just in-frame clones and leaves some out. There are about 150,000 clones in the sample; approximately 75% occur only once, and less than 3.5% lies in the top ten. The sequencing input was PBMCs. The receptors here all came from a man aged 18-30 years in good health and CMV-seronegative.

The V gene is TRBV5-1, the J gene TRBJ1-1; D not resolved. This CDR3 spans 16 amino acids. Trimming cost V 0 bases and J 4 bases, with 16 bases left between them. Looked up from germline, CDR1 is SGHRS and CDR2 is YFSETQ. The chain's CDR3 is CASSLEGSRAGTEAFF. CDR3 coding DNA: TGCGCCAGCAGCTTGGAGGGATCTAGGGCGGGCACTGAAGCTTTCTTT.

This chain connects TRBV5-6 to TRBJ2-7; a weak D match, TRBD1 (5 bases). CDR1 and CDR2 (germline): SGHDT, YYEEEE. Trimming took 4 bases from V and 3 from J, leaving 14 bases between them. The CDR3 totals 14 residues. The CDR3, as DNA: TGTGCCAGCAGCCCGACAGTCCGGGTCTACGAGCAGTACTTC. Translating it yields CASSPTVRVYEQYF.

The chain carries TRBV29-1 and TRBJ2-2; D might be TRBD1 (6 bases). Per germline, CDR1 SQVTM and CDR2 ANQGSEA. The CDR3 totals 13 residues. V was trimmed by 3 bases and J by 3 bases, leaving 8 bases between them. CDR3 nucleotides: TGCAGCGTTGACAGGGGAGACACCGGGGAGCTGTTTTTT. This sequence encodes CSVDRGDTGELFF.

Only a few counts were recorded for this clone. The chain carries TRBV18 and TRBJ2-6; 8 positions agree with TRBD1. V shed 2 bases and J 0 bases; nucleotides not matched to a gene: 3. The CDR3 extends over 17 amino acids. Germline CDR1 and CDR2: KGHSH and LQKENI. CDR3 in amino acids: CASSPRTGPSGANVLTF. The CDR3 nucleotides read TGTGCCAGCTCACCAAGGACAGGGCCCTCTGGGGCCAACGTCCTGACTTTC.

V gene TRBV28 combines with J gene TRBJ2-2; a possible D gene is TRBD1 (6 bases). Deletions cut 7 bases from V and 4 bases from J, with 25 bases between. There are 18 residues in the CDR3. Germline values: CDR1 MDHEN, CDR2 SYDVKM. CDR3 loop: CASNSPRVETGRTGELFF. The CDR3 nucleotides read TGTGCCAGCAACTCCCCCCGGGTAGAGACAGGCCGCACCGGGGAGCTGTTTTTT.

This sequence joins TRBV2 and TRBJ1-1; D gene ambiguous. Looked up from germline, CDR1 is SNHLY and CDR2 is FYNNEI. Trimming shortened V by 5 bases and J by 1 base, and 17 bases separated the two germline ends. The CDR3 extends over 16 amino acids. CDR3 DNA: TGTGCCAGCAGTCCAGAAGGGAGGGTGGGGAACACTGAAGCTTTCTTT. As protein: CASSPEGRVGNTEAFF.

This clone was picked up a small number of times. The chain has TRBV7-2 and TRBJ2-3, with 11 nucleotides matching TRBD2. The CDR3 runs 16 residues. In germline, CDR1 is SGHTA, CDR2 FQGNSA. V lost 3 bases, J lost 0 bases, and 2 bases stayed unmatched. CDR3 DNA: TGTGCCAGCAGCTTCCTAGCGGGGGGAAGCACAGATACGCAGTATTTT. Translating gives CASSFLAGGSTDTQYF. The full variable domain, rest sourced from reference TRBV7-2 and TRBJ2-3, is GAGVSQSPSNKVTEKGKDVELRCDPISGHTALYWYRQSLGQGLEFLIYFQGNSAPDKSGLPSDRFSAERTGGSVSTLTIQRTQQEDSAVYLCASSFLAGGSTDTQYFGPGTRLTVL.

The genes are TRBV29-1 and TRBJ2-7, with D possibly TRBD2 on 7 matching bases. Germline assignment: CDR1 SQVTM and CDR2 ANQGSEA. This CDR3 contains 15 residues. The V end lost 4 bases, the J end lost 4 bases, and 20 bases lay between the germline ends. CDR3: CSVGDGGRGAYEQYF. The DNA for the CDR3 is TGCAGCGTTGGGGACGGGGGGAGGGGGGCATACGAGCAGTACTTC.

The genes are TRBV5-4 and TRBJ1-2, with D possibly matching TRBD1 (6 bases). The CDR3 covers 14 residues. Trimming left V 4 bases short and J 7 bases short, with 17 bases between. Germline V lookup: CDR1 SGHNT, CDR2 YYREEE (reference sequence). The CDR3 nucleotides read TGTGCCAGCAGCCAACAAGGGGGTATGGGTGGCTACACCTTC. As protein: CASSQQGGMGGYTF. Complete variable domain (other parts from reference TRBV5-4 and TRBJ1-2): ETGVTQSPTHLIKTRGQQVTLRCSSQSGHNTVSWYQQALGQGPQFIFQYYREEENGRGNFPPRFSGLQFPNYSSELNVNALELDDSALYLCASSQQGGMGGYTFGSGTRLTVV.

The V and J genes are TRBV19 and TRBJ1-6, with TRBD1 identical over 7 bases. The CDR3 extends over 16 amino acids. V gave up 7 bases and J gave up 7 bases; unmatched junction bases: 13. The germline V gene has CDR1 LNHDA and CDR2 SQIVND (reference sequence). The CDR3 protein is CASMSRTGTVNSPLHF. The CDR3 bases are TGTGCCAGTATGTCAAGAACCGGGACAGTAAATTCACCCCTCCACTTT.

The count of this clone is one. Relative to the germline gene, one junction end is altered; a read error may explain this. CDR3 region: CASSIPGGDSPDF. The CDR3 DNA sequence: TGTGCCAGTAGTATCCCAGGTGGGGACTCACCGGACTTC. This rearrangement joins TRBV19 to TRBJ2-5, with D possibly matching TRBD2 (6 bases). Germline assignment: CDR1 LNHDA and CDR2 SQIVND (reference sequence). The CDR3 consists of 13 residues.

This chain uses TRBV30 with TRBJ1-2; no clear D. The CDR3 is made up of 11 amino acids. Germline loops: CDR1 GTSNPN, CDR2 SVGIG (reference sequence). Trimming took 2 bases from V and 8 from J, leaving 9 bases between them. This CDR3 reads CAWSPGGGYTF. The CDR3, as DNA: TGTGCCTGGAGTCCGGGCGGGGGCTACACCTTC.

The CDR3 spells CASSRSRQGAPPYEQYF. The CDR3 DNA sequence: TGTGCCAGCAGCCGATCCCGACAGGGGGCCCCACCCTACGAGCAGTACTTC. The rearrangement uses TRBV5-6 and TRBJ2-5; 10 bases map to TRBD1. The J call could be wrong; TRBJ2-7 is a better fit for the DNA end. The CDR3 runs 17 residues. Germline CDR1 is SGHDT and CDR2 is YYEEEE.

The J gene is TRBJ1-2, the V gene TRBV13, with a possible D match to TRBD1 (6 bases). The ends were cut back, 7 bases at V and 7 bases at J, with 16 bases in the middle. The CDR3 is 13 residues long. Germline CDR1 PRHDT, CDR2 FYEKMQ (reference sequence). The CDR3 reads CASTRAGDGGYTF. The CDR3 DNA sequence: TGTGCCAGCACCAGGGCAGGGGATGGTGGCTACACCTTC.